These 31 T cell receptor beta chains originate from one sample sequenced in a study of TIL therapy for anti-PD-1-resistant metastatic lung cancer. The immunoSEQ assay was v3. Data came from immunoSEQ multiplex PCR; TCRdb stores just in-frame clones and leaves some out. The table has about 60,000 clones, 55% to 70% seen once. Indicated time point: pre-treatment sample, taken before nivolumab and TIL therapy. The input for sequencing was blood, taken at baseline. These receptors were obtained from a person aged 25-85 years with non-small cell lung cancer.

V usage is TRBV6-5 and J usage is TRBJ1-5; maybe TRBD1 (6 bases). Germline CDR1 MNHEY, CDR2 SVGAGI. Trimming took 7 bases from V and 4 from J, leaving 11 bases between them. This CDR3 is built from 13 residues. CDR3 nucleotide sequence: TGTGCCAGCACTAAGGACAGAAATCAGCCCCAGCATTTT. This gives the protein CASTKDRNQPQHF.

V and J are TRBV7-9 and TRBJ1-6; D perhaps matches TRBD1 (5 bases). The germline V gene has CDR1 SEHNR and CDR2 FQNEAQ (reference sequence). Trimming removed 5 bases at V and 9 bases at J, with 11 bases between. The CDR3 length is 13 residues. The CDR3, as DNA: TGTGCCAGCAGCCTCGGACAAATTTCACCCCTCCACTTT. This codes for CASSLGQISPLHF. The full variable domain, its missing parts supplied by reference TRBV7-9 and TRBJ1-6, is DTGVSQNPRHKITKRGQNVTFRCDPISEHNRLYWYRQTLGQGPEFLTYFQNEAQLEKSRLLSDRFSAERPKGSFSTLEIQRTEQGDSAMYLCASSLGQISPLHFGNGTRLTVT.

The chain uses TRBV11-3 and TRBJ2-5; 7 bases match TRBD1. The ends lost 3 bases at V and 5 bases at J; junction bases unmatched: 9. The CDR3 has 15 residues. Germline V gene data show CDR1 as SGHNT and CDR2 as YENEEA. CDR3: CASSFGRTGRETQYF. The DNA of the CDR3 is TGTGCCAGCAGCTTTGGACGGACAGGACGGGAGACCCAGTACTTC.

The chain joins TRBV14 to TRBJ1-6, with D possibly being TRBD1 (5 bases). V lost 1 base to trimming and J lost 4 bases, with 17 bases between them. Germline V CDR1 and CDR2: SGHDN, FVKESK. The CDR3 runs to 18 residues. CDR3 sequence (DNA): TGTGCCAGCAGCCAAGTCGTATTCGGGGGGAGATATAATTCACCCCTCCACTTT. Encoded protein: CASSQVVFGGRYNSPLHF. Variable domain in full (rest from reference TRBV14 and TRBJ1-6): EAGVTQFPSHSVIEKGQTVTLRCDPISGHDNLYWYRRVMGKEIKFLLHFVKESKQDESGMPNNRFLAERTGGTYSTLKVQPAELEDSGVYFCASSQVVFGGRYNSPLHFGNGTRLTVT.

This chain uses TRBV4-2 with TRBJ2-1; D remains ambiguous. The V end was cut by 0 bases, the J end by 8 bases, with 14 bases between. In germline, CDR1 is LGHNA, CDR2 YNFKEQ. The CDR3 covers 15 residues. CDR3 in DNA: TGTGCCAGCAGCCAAGAGTTTCCCCCCTGGGATGAGCAGTTCTTC. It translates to CASSQEFPPWDEQFF.

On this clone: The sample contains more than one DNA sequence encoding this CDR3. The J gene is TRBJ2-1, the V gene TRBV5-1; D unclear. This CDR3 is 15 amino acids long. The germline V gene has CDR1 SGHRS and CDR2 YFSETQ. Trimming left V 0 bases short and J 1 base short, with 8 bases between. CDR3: CASSLDGNSYNEQFF. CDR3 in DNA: TGCGCCAGCAGCTTGGATGGGAATTCCTACAATGAGCAGTTCTTC.

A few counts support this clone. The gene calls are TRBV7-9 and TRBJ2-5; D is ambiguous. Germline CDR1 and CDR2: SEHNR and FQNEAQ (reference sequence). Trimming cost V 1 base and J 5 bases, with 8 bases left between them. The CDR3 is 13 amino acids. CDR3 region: CASSLVERETQYF. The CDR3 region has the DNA TGTGCCAGCAGCTTAGTCGAGAGGGAGACCCAGTACTTC. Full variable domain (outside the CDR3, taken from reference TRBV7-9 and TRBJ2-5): DTGVSQNPRHKITKRGQNVTFRCDPISEHNRLYWYRQTLGQGPEFLTYFQNEAQLEKSRLLSDRFSAERPKGSFSTLEIQRTEQGDSAMYLCASSLVERETQYFGPGTRLLVL.

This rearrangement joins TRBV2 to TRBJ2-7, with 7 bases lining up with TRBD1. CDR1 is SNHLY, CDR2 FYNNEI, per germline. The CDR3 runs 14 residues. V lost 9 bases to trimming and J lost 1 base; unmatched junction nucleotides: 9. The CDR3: CASLLDRASYEQYF. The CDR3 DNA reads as TGTGCCAGTCTACTAGACAGGGCGTCCTACGAGCAGTACTTC.

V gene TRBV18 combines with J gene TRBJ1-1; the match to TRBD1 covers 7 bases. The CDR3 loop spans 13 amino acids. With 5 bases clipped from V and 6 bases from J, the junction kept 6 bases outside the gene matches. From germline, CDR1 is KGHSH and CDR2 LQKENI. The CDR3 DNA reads TGTGCCAGCTCAACAGGGACAGCCTCTGAAGCTTTCTTT. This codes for CASSTGTASEAFF.

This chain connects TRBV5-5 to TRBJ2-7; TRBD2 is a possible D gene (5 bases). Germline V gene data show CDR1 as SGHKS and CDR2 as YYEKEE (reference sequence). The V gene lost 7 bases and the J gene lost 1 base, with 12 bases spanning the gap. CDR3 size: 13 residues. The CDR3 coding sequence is TGTGCCAGCCAACACCCGGGGTCCTACGAGCAGTACTTC. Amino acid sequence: CASQHPGSYEQYF.

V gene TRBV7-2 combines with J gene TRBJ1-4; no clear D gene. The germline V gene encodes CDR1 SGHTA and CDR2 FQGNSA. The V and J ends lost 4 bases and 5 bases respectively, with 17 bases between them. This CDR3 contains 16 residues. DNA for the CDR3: TGTGCCAGCAGCTCCGGATCCACGAGGGCAAATGAAAAACTGTTTTTT. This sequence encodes CASSSGSTRANEKLFF.

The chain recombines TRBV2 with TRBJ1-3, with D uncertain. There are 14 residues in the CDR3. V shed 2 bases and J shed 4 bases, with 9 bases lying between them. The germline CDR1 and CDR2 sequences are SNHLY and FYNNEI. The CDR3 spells CASSEPRAGNTIYF. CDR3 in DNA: TGTGCCAGCAGTGAACCCCGGGCGGGAAACACCATATATTTT.

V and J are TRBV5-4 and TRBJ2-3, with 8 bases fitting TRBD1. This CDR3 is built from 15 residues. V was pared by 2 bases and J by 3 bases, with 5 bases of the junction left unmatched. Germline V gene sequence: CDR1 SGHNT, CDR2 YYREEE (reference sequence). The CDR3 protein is CASSLQGGRTDTQYF. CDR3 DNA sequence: TGTGCCAGCAGCTTACAGGGGGGTAGAACAGATACGCAGTATTTT.

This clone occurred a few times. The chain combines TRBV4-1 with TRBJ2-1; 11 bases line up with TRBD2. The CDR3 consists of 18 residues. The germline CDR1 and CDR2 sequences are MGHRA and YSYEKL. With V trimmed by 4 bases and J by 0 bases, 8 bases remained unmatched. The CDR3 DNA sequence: TGCGCCAGCAGCCGAGCCGGTAGCGGGGGGGACTCCTACAATGAGCAGTTCTTC. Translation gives CASSRAGSGGDSYNEQFF.

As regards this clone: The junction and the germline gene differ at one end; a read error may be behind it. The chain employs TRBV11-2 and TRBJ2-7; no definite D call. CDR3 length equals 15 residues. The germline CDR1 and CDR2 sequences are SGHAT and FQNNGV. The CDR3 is CASRLGLGLSYEQYF. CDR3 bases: TGTGCCAGCAGATTAGGCTTGGGCCTCTCCTACGAGCAGTACTTC.

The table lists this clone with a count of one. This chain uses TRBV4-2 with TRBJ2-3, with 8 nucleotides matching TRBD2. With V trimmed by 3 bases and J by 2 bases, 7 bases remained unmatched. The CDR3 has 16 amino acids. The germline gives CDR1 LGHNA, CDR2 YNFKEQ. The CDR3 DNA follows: TGTGCCAGCAGCCACGTTAGCGGGAAGATCACAGATACGCAGTATTTT. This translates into CASSHVSGKITDTQYF.

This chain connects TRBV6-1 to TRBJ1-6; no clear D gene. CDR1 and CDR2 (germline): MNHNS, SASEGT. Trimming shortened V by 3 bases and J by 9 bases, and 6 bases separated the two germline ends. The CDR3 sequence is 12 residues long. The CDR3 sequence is CASSERVSPLHF. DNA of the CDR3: TGTGCCAGCAGTGAGAGGGTTTCACCCCTCCACTTT.

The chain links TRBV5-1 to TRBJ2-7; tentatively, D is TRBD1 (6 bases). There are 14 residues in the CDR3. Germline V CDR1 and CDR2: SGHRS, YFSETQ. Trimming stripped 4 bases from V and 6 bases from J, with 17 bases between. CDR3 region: CASSLDSSSAEQYF. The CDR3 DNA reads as TGCGCCAGCAGCCTGGACAGCTCCTCGGCCGAGCAGTACTTC.

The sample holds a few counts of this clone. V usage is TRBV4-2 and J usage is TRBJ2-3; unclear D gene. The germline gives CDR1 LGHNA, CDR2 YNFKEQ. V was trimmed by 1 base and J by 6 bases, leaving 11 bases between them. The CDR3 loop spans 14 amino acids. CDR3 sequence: CASSQVSGLDTQYF. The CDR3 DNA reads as TGTGCCAGCAGCCAAGTGAGTGGGTTGGATACGCAGTATTTT.

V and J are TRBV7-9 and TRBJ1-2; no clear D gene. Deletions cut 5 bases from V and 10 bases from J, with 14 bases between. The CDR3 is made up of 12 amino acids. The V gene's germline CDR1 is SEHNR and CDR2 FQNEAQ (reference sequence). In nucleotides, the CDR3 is TGTGCCAGCAGCCAGACCACTGGAGTCTACACCTTC. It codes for CASSQTTGVYTF.

The CDR3 here is CASTRLSKSGNTIYF. The CDR3, as DNA: TGTGCCAGTACGAGACTGTCGAAATCTGGAAACACCATATATTTT. The V call is TRBV19, the J call TRBJ1-3; D call uncertain. Germline-derived CDR1 and CDR2 are LNHDA and SQIVND (reference sequence). The CDR3 loop spans 15 amino acids. V was pared by 7 bases and J by 1 base, with 14 bases between. The variable domain in full, with the rest retrieved from reference TRBV19 and TRBJ1-3, is DGGITQSPKYLFRKEGQNVTLSCEQNLNHDAMYWYRQDPGQGLRLIYYSQIVNDFQKGDIAEGYSVSREKKESFPLTVTSAQKNPTAFYLCASTRLSKSGNTIYFGEGSWLTVV.

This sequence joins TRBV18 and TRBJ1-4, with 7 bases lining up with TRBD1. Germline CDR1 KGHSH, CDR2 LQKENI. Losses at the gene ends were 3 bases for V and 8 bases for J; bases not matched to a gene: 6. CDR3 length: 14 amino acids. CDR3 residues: CASSPTSGGEKLFF. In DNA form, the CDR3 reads TGTGCCAGCTCACCCACGTCAGGGGGGGAAAAACTGTTTTTT.

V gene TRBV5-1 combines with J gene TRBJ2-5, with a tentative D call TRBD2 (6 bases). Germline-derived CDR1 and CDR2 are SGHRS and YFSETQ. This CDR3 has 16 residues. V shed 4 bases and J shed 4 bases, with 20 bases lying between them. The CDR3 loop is CASSPAGRQGGETQYF. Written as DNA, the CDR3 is TGCGCCAGCAGCCCGGCGGGGAGGCAGGGAGGAGAGACCCAGTACTTC. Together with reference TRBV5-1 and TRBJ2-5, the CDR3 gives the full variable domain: KAGVTQTPRYLIKTRGQQVTLSCSPISGHRSVSWYQQTPGQGLQFLFEYFSETQRNKGNFPGRFSGRQFSNSRSEMNVSTLELGDSALYLCASSPAGRQGGETQYFGPGTRLLVL.

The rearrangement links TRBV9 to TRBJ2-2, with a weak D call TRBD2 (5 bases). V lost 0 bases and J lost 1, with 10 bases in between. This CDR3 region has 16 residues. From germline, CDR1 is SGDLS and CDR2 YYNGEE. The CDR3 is CASSVGAAGNTGELFF. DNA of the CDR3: TGTGCCAGCAGCGTAGGGGCGGCGGGGAACACCGGGGAGCTGTTTTTT.

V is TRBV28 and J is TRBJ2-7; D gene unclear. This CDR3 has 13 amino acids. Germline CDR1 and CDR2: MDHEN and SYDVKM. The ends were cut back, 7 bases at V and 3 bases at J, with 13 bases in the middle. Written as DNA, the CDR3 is TGTGCCAGCACCTTTAATCTAGACTACGAGCAGTACTTC. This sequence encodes CASTFNLDYEQYF.

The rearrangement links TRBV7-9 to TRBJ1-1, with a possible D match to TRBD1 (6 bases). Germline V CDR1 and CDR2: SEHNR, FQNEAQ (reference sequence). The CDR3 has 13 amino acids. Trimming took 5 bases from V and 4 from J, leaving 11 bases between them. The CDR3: CASSLGGSTEAFF. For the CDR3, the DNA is TGTGCCAGCAGCCTAGGGGGGAGCACTGAAGCTTTCTTT.

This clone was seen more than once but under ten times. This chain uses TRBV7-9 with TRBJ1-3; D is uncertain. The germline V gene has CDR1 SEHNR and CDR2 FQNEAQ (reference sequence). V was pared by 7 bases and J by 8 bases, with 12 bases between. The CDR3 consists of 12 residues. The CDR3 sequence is CASIPWRDTIYF. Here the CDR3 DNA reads TGTGCCAGCATACCGTGGAGAGACACCATATATTTT.

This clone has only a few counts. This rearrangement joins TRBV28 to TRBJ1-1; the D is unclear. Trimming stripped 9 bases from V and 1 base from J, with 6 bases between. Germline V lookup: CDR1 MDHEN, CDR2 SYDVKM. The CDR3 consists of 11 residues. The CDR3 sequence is CASEGNTEAFF. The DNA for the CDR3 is TGTGCCAGTGAGGGGAACACTGAAGCTTTCTTT.

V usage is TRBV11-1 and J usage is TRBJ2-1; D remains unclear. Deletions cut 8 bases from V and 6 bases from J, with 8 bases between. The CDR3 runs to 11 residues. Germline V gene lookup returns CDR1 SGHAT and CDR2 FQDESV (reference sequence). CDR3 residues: CASSILNEQFF. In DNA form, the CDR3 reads TGTGCCAGCTCCATCCTCAATGAGCAGTTCTTC.

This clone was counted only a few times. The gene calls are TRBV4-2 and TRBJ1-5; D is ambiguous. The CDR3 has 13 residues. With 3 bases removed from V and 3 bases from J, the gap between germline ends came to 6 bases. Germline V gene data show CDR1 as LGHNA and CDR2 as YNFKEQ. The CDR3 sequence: CASSQTINQPQHF. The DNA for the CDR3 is TGTGCCAGCAGCCAGACGATCAATCAGCCCCAGCATTTT.

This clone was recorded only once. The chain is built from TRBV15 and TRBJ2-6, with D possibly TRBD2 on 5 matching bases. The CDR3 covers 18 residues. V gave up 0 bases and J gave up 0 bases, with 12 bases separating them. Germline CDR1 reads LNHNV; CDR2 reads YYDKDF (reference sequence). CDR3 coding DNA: TGTGCCACCAGCAGAGATCGGGGTGGGTACTCTGGGGCCAACGTCCTGACTTTC. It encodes CATSRDRGGYSGANVLTF.